This entry features one T cell receptor (beta chain) sequence. Its antigen is not identified. The data were taken from a study of OX40 agonist ivuxolimab in advanced cancers. The wider study: Earlier anti-PD-1, anti-PD-L1 or anti-CTLA-4 therapy was permitted; over 35% had received some. Whole-study results and caveats: Low levels of normalized T-cell clonal expansion also appeared in some nonresponders.

The table came from immunoSEQ multiplex PCR; TCRdb's copy has only in-frame clones and leaves some out. The sample yields tens of thousands of clones, 80% to 90% seen once. J gave up 6 bases and V 6 bases, and 8 bases lay outside the gene matches. CDR1 ENHRY and CDR2 SYGVKD come from the germline V gene. This CDR3 is 13 amino acids long. The sequence was collected from an adult with an advanced solid tumor such as melanoma, head and neck, liver or kidney cancer. Specimen: CD4+ or CD8+ T cells sorted from blood, collected in a trial of the OX40 agonist ivuxolimab. The rearrangement links TRBV10-3 to TRBJ2-7; 7 nucleotides align to TRBD1. DNA of the CDR3: TGTGCCATCAGGACAACAGGGGCCGGCGAGCAGTACTTC. Its translation is CAIRTTGAGEQYF.